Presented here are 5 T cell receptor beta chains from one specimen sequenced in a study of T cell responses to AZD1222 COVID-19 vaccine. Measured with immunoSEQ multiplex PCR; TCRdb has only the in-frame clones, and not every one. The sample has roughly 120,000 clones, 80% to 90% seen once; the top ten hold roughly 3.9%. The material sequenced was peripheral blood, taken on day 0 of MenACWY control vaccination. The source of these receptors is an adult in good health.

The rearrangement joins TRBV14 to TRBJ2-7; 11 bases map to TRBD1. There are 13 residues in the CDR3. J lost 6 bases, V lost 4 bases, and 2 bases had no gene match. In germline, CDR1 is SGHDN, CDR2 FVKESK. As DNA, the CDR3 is TGTGCCAGCAGCCGAGGGACAGGGGGCGAGCAGTACTTC. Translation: CASSRGTGGEQYF.

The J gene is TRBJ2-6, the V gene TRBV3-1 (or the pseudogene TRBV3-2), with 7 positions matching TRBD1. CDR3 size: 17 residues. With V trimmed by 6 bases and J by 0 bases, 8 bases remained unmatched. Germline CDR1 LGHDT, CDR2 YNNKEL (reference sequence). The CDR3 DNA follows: TGTGCCAGCAGTCATAGACAGGGCCGCTCTGGGGCCAACGTCCTGACTTTC. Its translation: CASSHRQGRSGANVLTF.

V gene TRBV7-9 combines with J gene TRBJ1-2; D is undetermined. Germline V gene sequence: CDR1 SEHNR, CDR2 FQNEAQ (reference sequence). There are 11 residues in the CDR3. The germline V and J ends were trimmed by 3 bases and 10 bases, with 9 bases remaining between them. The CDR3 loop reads CASSLDETYTF. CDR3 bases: TGTGCCAGCAGCTTGGACGAAACCTACACCTTC.

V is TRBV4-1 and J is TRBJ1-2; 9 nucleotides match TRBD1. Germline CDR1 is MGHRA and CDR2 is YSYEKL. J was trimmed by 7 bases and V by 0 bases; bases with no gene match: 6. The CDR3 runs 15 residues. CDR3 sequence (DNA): TGCGCCAGCAGCCAAGAACACAGGGGGCAGGGTGGCTACACCTTC. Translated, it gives CASSQEHRGQGGYTF.

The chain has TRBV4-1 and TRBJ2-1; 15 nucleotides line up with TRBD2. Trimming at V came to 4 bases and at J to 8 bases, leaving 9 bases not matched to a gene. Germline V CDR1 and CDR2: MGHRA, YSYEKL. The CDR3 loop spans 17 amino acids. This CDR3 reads CASSLRTSGGASDEQFF. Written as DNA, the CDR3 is TGCGCCAGCAGCCTCAGGACTAGCGGGGGGGCATCGGATGAGCAGTTCTTC.